The entry that follows covers one T cell receptor (beta chain) sequence. Its matching antigen is unknown. The record originates from a study of cytomegalovirus exposure and HLA in healthy donors. General study points: Rare sequences made up most TCRs, while some public TCRs were found in many donors.

With 60 Vbeta and 13 Jbeta primers, the PCR was carried out. The data were produced by immunoSEQ multiplex PCR, yet TCRdb's version contains in-frame clones alone and is incomplete. Altogether under 200,000 clones are present, roughly 80% being singletons, with the ten largest covering 3% to 4%. The CDR3 is 16 residues long. Germline V gene data show CDR1 as SEHNR and CDR2 as FQNEAQ (reference sequence). V usage is TRBV7-9 and J usage is TRBJ2-5; 9 nucleotides agree with TRBD2. The closer fit of TRBJ2-7 to the DNA end suggests the J call may be wrong. Sequenced sample: PBMCs. This sequence was found in a man over 45 in good health and CMV-seronegative. The CDR3: CASSLDSGGISYEQYF. The CDR3 nucleotides are TGTGCCAGCAGCTTAGATAGCGGGGGTATATCCTACGAGCAGTACTTC.